This T cell receptor (beta chain) was retrieved from a study of T cells expressing NK-cell markers. The germline V gene encodes CDR1 MNHEY and CDR2 SVGAGI. The CDR3 extends over 14 amino acids. TCRdb reworked the 5' RACE reads into one entry per CDR3 protein, no DNA. The repertoire table contains 200,000 to 300,000 distinct CDR3 sequences. The V and J genes are TRBV6-5 and TRBJ2-1; TCRdb outputs TRBD1, but without DNA this stays unchecked. Specimen: blood T cells: a sorted CD56 or NKG2C T cell subset, CD4+ or CD8+ T cells, or bulk PBMC T cells (not recorded which). This sequence was found in a man in his late teens or twenties in good health. This CDR3 is CASSSSWQGNEQFF.